In this sample, the clone carrying this T cell receptor beta chain turned up once. CDR3 length: 16 amino acids. Germline V gives CDR1 SEHNR, CDR2 FQNEAQ (reference sequence). Trimming took 4 bases from V and 4 from J, leaving 17 bases between them. This sample was included in a study of control samples from healthy donors and cancer patients. TCRdb's table, derived via immunoSEQ multiplex PCR, lists solely in-frame clones and lacks some. Here the sample spans 65,000 to 80,000 clones, about nine tenths being singletons. This rearrangement joins TRBV7-9 to TRBJ2-1; maybe TRBD2 (5 bases). Sequencing was performed on PBMCs. The source of this sequence is a woman aged 45 to 65 with colorectal cancer. The CDR3 spells CASSSDWPGGYNEQFF. CDR3 nucleotide sequence: TGTGCCAGCAGCTCGGACTGGCCAGGAGGATACAATGAGCAGTTCTTC.